The source of this T cell receptor beta chain is a study of T-cell reconstitution after alpha-beta-depleted transplantation in children. Study-wide findings and caveats: Newly produced T cells mostly provided counts and TCRbeta diversity after one year, as hyperexpanded clones declined.

At least ten counts were recorded for this clonotype. The antigen is undetermined. Unique molecular identifiers tagged the TCRbeta library. TCRdb used MiXCR to reprocess the PCR reads, holding one entry per CDR3 protein. This sample has about 600,000 distinct CDR3 sequences, with about 23% found just once. Trimming removed 2 bases at V and 4 bases at J, with 12 bases between. Germline lookup yields CDR1 SGHTA and CDR2 FQGNSA. The CDR3 is 15 amino acids. Sequenced here: PBMCs, mostly from graft donor cells, sampled 360 days after TCRalphabeta/CD19-depleted stem cell transplant. The gene calls are TRBV7-2 and TRBJ2-1, with D tentatively TRBD2 (5 bases). This clonotype originated in a boy younger than two who had a stem cell transplant for acute myeloid leukemia, so the T cells may come from the graft donor. The DNA for the CDR3 is TGTGCCAGCAGCTTACGGCGGGCCCTTTACAATGAGCAGTTCTTC. Protein: CASSLRRALYNEQFF. Drawing the rest from reference TRBV7-2 and TRBJ2-1, the complete variable domain is GAGVSQSPSNKVTEKGKDVELRCDPISGHTALYWYRQSLGQGLEFLIYFQGNSAPDKSGLPSDRFSAERTGGSVSTLTIQRTQQEDSAVYLCASSLRRALYNEQFFGPGTRLTVL.